Here is one TCR beta chain with its context. This sample stems from a study of control samples from healthy donors and cancer patients. Sequencing was performed with immunoSEQ multiplex PCR; in TCRdb, only in-frame clones are kept and a portion is missing. The table has about 82,000 clones, 89% seen once. The germline gives CDR1 WSHSY, CDR2 SAAADI. The V end lost 3 bases, the J end lost 1 base, and 15 bases lay between the germline ends. This CDR3 spans 16 amino acids. The J gene is TRBJ1-1, the V gene TRBV10-2; D gene ambiguous. The receptor was isolated from a man aged 50 or older in good health. Sequencing used blood. The CDR3 DNA follows: TGCGCCAGCAGTGAAGGTCCCGGGGAGAGGAACACTGAAGCTTTCTTT. Amino acids: CASSEGPGERNTEAFF.